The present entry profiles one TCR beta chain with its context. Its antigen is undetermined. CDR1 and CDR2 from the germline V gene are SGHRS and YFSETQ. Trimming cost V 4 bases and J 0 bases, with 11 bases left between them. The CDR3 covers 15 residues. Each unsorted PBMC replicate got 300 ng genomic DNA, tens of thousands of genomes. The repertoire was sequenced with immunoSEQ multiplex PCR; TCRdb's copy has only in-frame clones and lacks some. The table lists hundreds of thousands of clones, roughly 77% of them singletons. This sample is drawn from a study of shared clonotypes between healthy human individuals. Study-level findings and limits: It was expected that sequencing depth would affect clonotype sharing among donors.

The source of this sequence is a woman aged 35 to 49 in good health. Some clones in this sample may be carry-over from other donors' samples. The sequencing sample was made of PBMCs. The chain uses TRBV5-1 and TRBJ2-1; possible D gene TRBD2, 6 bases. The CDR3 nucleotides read TGCGCCAGCAGCATTAGCGGTAGCTCCTACAATGAGCAGTTCTTC. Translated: CASSISGSSYNEQFF. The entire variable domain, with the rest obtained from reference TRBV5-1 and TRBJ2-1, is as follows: KAGVTQTPRYLIKTRGQQVTLSCSPISGHRSVSWYQQTPGQGLQFLFEYFSETQRNKGNFPGRFSGRQFSNSRSEMNVSTLELGDSALYLCASSISGSSYNEQFFGPGTRLTVL.